The TCR beta chain described here comes from a study of cytomegalovirus exposure and HLA in healthy donors. The V gene end was trimmed by 6 bases and the J gene end by 3 bases; junction bases not matched to a gene: 2. CDR1 MNHNS and CDR2 SASEGT come from the germline V gene. The CDR3 consists of 14 residues. PCR primers comprised 60 Vbeta and 13 Jbeta primers. Method: immunoSEQ multiplex PCR; TCRdb's copy keeps in-frame clones and lacks some. The sample holds 150,000 or so clones, 73% seen once. The J gene is TRBJ1-5, the V gene TRBV6-1; 10 positions match TRBD1. This sequence was found in a woman between 18 and 29 years old in good health and CMV-seronegative. The sample taken for sequencing was PBMCs. Here the CDR3 reads CASRTGGNNQPQHF. CDR3 coding DNA: TGTGCCAGCAGGACAGGGGGCAACAATCAGCCCCAGCATTTT.